Sequencing of this T cell receptor (beta chain) was carried out in a study of T cells in localized non-small cell lung cancer. Study observations and caveats: T cell clonality was highest in uninvolved adjacent lung, above tumor.

Assay used: immunoSEQ multiplex PCR; TCRdb lists only in-frame clones, some missing. The table includes some 10,000 clones, approximately 85% detected once. V was pared by 1 base and J by 5 bases, with 14 bases of the junction left unmatched. Germline CDR1 LNHNV, CDR2 YYDKDF (reference sequence). This CDR3 has 19 amino acids. Worth noting for this clone: What it binds is unknown.

This material consisted of peripheral blood, taken before any cancer treatment. The receptor comes from a male donor older than 55 with stage III lung adenocarcinoma. The chain carries TRBV15 and TRBJ2-5, with TRBD2 matching 12 bases. As DNA, the CDR3 is TGTGCCACCAGCAGAGCGTTAATGCGACTAGCGGGAGTGATGGAGACCCAGTACTTC. Translation: CATSRALMRLAGVMETQYF.